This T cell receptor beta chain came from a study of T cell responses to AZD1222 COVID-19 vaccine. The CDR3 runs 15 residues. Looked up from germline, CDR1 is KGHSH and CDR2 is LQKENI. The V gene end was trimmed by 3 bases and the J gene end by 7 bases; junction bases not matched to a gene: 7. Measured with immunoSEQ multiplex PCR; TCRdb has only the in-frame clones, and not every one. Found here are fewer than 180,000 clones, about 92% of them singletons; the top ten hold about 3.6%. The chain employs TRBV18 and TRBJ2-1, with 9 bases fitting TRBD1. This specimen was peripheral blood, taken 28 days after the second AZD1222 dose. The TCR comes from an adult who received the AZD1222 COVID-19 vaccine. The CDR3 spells CASSPTTGGGNEQFF. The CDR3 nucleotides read TGTGCCAGCTCACCGACGACAGGGGGTGGAAATGAGCAGTTCTTC.